The clone carrying this T cell receptor (beta chain) has only a few counts. Its target is unknown. The sample belongs to a study of cytomegalovirus exposure and HLA in healthy donors. The PCR made use of 60 Vbeta and 13 Jbeta primers. Using immunoSEQ multiplex PCR, the repertoire was profiled, and TCRdb retains in-frame clones only, with some absent. The table has 150,000 to 200,000 clones, 70% to 90% seen once. Germline-derived CDR1 and CDR2 are SGHDT and YYEEEE. The CDR3 loop spans 16 amino acids. V was clipped by 0 bases and J by 7 bases; unmatched bases: 8. Study-wide points: The authors listed some 150 TCR beta chains as cytomegalovirus-associated.

This sequence was found in a man between 18 and 35 years old in good health and CMV-seropositive. The sequenced sample was PBMCs. The chain combines TRBV5-6 with TRBJ2-1, with 9 bases aligning to TRBD2. The CDR3: CASSLGAGGPLNEQFF. For the CDR3, the DNA is TGTGCCAGCAGCTTGGGGGCGGGGGGGCCTTTAAATGAGCAGTTCTTC.